Following are 32 T cell receptor beta chains from one sample sequenced in a study of early T cells in non-severe SARS-CoV-2 infection. TCRdb analysed the 5' RACE reads with MiXCR anew, one entry per CDR3 protein. The sample includes around 60,000 distinct CDR3 sequences, 10% of them seen just once. Sequencing used whole blood. These receptors originate from an adult who was a healthcare worker with PCR-confirmed SARS-CoV-2 infection or an uninfected control (not recorded which).

This clonotype has ten or more counts. The chain uses TRBV7-9 and TRBJ1-6, with D tentatively TRBD1 (5 bases). This CDR3 is 16 amino acids long. V was pared by 5 bases and J by 9 bases, with 20 bases between. Germline V gene data show CDR1 as SEHNR and CDR2 as FQNEAQ (reference sequence). CDR3 sequence reads: CASSPDQGLSGSPLHF. CDR3 DNA sequence: TGTGCCAGCAGCCCGGACCAGGGCTTAAGTGGTTCACCCCTCCACTTT.

This clonotype showed up many times. The rearrangement joins TRBV19 to TRBJ2-7; 7 nucleotides match TRBD2. Trimming took 7 bases from V and 0 from J; bases not matched to a gene: 6. The CDR3 has 14 amino acids. From germline, CDR1 is LNHDA and CDR2 SQIVND (reference sequence). The CDR3: CASTRSGNSYEQYF. In nucleotides, the CDR3 is TGTGCCAGTACGAGAAGCGGGAACTCCTACGAGCAGTACTTC.

This clonotype was picked up many times. The rearrangement links TRBV10-3 to TRBJ2-3; 8 bases match TRBD1. From germline, CDR1 is ENHRY and CDR2 SYGVKD. The CDR3 runs to 12 residues. V shed 6 bases, J shed 9 bases, and the junction held 5 bases outside the gene matches. The DNA of the CDR3 is TGTGCCATCAGAGGGACAGGAGGAACGCAGTATTTT. This translates into CAIRGTGGTQYF.

Ten or more counts support this clonotype. The rearrangement uses TRBV7-3 and TRBJ2-5, with a possible D match to TRBD2 (6 bases). The CDR3 is made up of 13 amino acids. Germline V gene data show CDR1 as SGHTA and CDR2 as FQGTGA. V lost 6 bases and J lost 5, with 13 bases in between. CDR3 sequence (DNA): TGTGCCAGCAGTCGGGGACTGCGGGAGACCCAGTACTTC. Amino acids: CASSRGLRETQYF.

The chain joins TRBV2 to TRBJ2-1, with D maybe TRBD1 (6 bases). The germline gives CDR1 SNHLY, CDR2 FYNNEI. Trimming took 2 bases from V and 6 from J, leaving 11 bases between them. The CDR3 sequence is 14 residues long. CDR3 in amino acids: CASSEPQGPNEQFF. CDR3 nucleotide sequence: TGTGCCAGCAGTGAACCCCAGGGGCCCAATGAGCAGTTCTTC.

This clonotype occurred many times. The chain uses TRBV6-5 and TRBJ2-3; 7 bases are shared with TRBD2. Germline V gives CDR1 MNHEY, CDR2 SVGAGI. With V trimmed by 4 bases and J by 9 bases, 16 bases remained unmatched. The CDR3 loop spans 16 amino acids. DNA of the CDR3: TGTGCCAGCAGTTCTTCTAGCGGAGCCCTCCCGGGGACGCAGTATTTT. This codes for CASSSSSGALPGTQYF.

The V and J genes are TRBV11-3 and TRBJ2-1; 7 nucleotides align to TRBD1. CDR3 length: 14 residues. With V trimmed by 4 bases and J by 9 bases, 9 bases remained unmatched. The germline V gene has CDR1 SGHNT and CDR2 YENEEA. This CDR3 is CASSSLDRPGEQFF. CDR3 DNA: TGTGCCAGCAGCTCTTTGGACAGGCCGGGTGAGCAGTTCTTC.

This clonotype has a count of ten or more. The chain joins TRBV7-8 to TRBJ1-3; D is perhaps TRBD1 (5 bases). The V and J ends lost 5 bases and 3 bases respectively, with 11 bases between them. CDR1 is SGHVS, CDR2 FQNEAQ, per germline. There are 14 residues in the CDR3. The CDR3 region has the DNA TGTGCCAGCAGCCCTGACAGCATTGGAAACACCATATATTTT. Translated, it gives CASSPDSIGNTIYF.

This clonotype has a single count. A much larger clone differs by one base, so this may be a read error. The J gene is TRBJ2-7, the V gene TRBV7-9; the D gene is possibly TRBD1 (6 bases). With 7 bases removed from V and 6 bases from J, the gap between germline ends came to 22 bases. CDR3 length equals 15 residues. Germline CDR1 is SEHNR and CDR2 is FQNEAQ (reference sequence). The CDR3 is CASKQGTVAVGEQYF. The DNA for the CDR3 is TGTGCCAGCAAGCAGGGGACGGTCGCCGTTGGCGAGCAGTACTTC.

This clonotype appeared many times. This chain joins TRBV7-2 and TRBJ2-5, with a possible D match to TRBD2 (5 bases). Germline V CDR1 and CDR2: SGHTA, FQGNSA. The CDR3 extends over 16 amino acids. V was trimmed by 1 base and J by 4 bases, leaving 16 bases between them. This CDR3 reads CASSLDMPRRGETQYF. The CDR3 coding sequence is TGTGCCAGCAGCTTAGACATGCCCCGACGGGGAGAGACCCAGTACTTC.

The table lists this clonotype with a few counts. The genes are TRBV24-1 and TRBJ2-1; D is perhaps TRBD2 (7 bases). Germline-derived CDR1 and CDR2 are KGHDR and SFDVKD. The CDR3 is 15 residues long. Deletions cut 2 bases from V and 8 bases from J, with 15 bases between. For the CDR3, the DNA is TGTGCCACCAGTGATTCTAGGAGGGGGGGGGATGAGCAGTTCTTC. This codes for CATSDSRRGGDEQFF.

This clonotype showed up just a few times. This sequence joins TRBV25-1 and TRBJ2-3, with TRBD2 identical over 9 bases. Germline V lookup: CDR1 MGHDK, CDR2 SYGVNS. The V segment lost 2 bases and the J segment 2 bases; nucleotides outside the gene matches: 2. The CDR3 is made up of 15 amino acids. The CDR3 region is CASSEASGVTDTQYF. CDR3 coding DNA: TGTGCCAGCAGTGAAGCTAGCGGGGTCACAGATACGCAGTATTTT.

This clonotype was seen at least ten times. This chain connects TRBV29-1 to TRBJ2-4; D is uncertain. There are 13 residues in the CDR3. Germline-derived CDR1 and CDR2 are SQVTM and ANQGSEA. Trimming took off 1 base at V and 7 bases at J, with 11 bases between the two ends. The CDR3 protein is CSVEGVVGNIQYF. CDR3 sequence (DNA): TGCAGCGTTGAAGGGGTAGTCGGGAACATTCAGTACTTC.

This clonotype was detected ten times or more. The chain uses TRBV12-3 or TRBV12-4 and TRBJ1-2; D gene ambiguous. The CDR3 runs 12 residues. The V gene lost 6 bases and the J gene lost 5 bases, with 10 bases spanning the gap. CDR3 residues: CASRRTDYGYTF. The CDR3, as DNA: TGTGCCAGCAGAAGGACGGATTATGGCTACACCTTC.

This clonotype came up a few times. The V gene is TRBV7-2, the J gene TRBJ2-5; 10 bases map to TRBD2. V lost 6 bases to trimming and J lost 5 bases; unmatched junction nucleotides: 6. Per the germline V gene, CDR1 is SGHTA and CDR2 is FQGNSA. CDR3 length: 14 amino acids. CDR3: CASSLSGRAETQYF. CDR3 DNA sequence: TGTGCCAGCAGTTTGAGCGGGAGGGCCGAGACCCAGTACTTC.

The CDR3 region has the DNA TGTGCCAGCAGTCCAGGGGTTCCTGAAGCTTTCTTT. It specifies CASSPGVPEAFF. The V gene is TRBV6-6, the J gene TRBJ1-1; maybe TRBD1 (6 bases). This CDR3 is built from 12 residues. Trimming stripped 5 bases from V and 6 bases from J, with 10 bases between. Per germline, CDR1 MNHNY and CDR2 SVGAGI (reference sequence).

The V and J genes are TRBV6-2 or TRBV6-3 and TRBJ2-1; 7 positions match TRBD2. This CDR3 region has 17 residues. In germline, CDR1 is MNHEY, CDR2 SVGEGT. V lost 5 bases, J lost 12 bases, and 22 bases stayed unmatched. CDR3 in amino acids: CASSPPIPQTSFLGQFF. The CDR3 DNA follows: TGTGCCAGCAGTCCACCAATCCCCCAGACTAGCTTCCTAGGGCAGTTCTTC.

The rearrangement joins TRBV10-3 to TRBJ2-1; the match to TRBD2 covers 12 bases. The junction had 12 bases not matched to a gene; V was cut back by 3 bases and J by 0 bases. Germline loops: CDR1 ENHRY, CDR2 SYGVKD. The CDR3 is made up of 20 amino acids. In DNA, the CDR3 is TGTGCCATCAGTGACCCCGGGCTAGCGGGAGGGCCGAGCTCCTACAATGAGCAGTTCTTC. Its translation is CAISDPGLAGGPSSYNEQFF.

A remark on this clonotype: Possible read error: a much larger clone is one base away. The chain is built from TRBV6-6 and TRBJ2-7; 8 bases line up with TRBD1. This CDR3 is built from 14 residues. V shed 6 bases, J shed 5 bases, and the junction held 9 bases outside the gene matches. Germline V CDR1 and CDR2: MNHNY, SVGAGI (reference sequence). The DNA of the CDR3 is TGTGCCAGCAGGACCGACAGGGGCGGAAACGAGCAGTACTTC. Amino acids: CASRTDRGGNEQYF.

This clonotype was counted at least ten times. The chain is built from TRBV11-2 and TRBJ2-5; the D is unclear. This CDR3 is 16 amino acids long. The ends were cut back, 5 bases at V and 4 bases at J, with 20 bases in the middle. CDR1 is SGHAT and CDR2 is FQNNGV in the germline V gene. The CDR3 region has the DNA TGTGCCAGCAGCCCTCGACACTTTAAGAAGGCAGAGACCCAGTACTTC. This gives the protein CASSPRHFKKAETQYF.

This clonotype has at least ten counts. The chain combines TRBV5-1 with TRBJ1-1, with a weak D call TRBD1 (5 bases). Per the germline V gene, CDR1 is SGHRS and CDR2 is YFSETQ. The V end lost 0 bases, the J end lost 7 bases, and 7 bases lay between the germline ends. The CDR3 loop spans 12 amino acids. CDR3 region: CASSLARGEAFF. The CDR3 DNA reads TGCGCCAGCAGCTTGGCTAGGGGTGAAGCTTTCTTT.

This clonotype was recorded many times. The rearrangement uses TRBV4-1 and TRBJ2-1; D gene unclear. Trimming removed 4 bases from V and 2 bases from J, with 12 bases in between. Per the germline V gene, CDR1 is MGHRA and CDR2 is YSYEKL. This CDR3 is 15 amino acids long. CDR3 amino acids: CASSPTQFAYNEQFF. The CDR3 DNA sequence: TGCGCCAGCAGCCCCACGCAGTTTGCCTACAATGAGCAGTTCTTC.

The chain employs TRBV4-1 and TRBJ2-1; D gene ambiguous. The germline V gene has CDR1 MGHRA and CDR2 YSYEKL. The CDR3 totals 17 residues. The ends were cut back, 1 base at V and 1 base at J, with 14 bases in the middle. The CDR3 DNA reads as TGCGCCAGCAGCCAAGTGACGAGCCGAGAATCCTACAATGAGCAGTTCTTC. Translation gives CASSQVTSRESYNEQFF.

This clonotype was detected many times. The chain has TRBV20-1 and TRBJ2-4; TRBD1 aligns across 7 bases. After removal of 5 bases from V and 1 base from J, the junction contained 2 bases not matched to a gene. This CDR3 contains 13 residues. Germline V gene lookup returns CDR1 DFQATT and CDR2 SNEGSKA (reference sequence). In DNA form, the CDR3 reads TGCAGTGCTGGGGGACAGGCCAAAAACATTCAGTACTTC. Its protein is CSAGGQAKNIQYF.

J is TRBJ2-3 and V is TRBV24-1; D is possibly TRBD2 (6 bases). The V end was cut by 7 bases, the J end by 0 bases, with 13 bases between. The germline V gene encodes CDR1 KGHDR and CDR2 SFDVKD. The CDR3 has 15 amino acids. The CDR3 region has the DNA TGTGCCACCAGCTGGGGGAGGATCAGCACAGATACGCAGTATTTT. It encodes CATSWGRISTDTQYF.

V gene TRBV5-5 combines with J gene TRBJ2-1; TRBD2 is a possible D gene (5 bases). Trimming took 4 bases from V and 0 from J, leaving 14 bases between them. This CDR3 has 16 amino acids. CDR1 and CDR2 from the germline V gene are SGHKS and YYEKEE (reference sequence). CDR3 amino acids: CASSPVGISSYNEQFF. CDR3 coding DNA: TGTGCCAGCAGCCCCGTCGGGATAAGCTCCTACAATGAGCAGTTCTTC.

This clonotype was detected ten times or more. CDR3 sequence (DNA): TGTGCCAGCAGCTCTGGGACTAGCGGGCCCTCGGGCAATGAGCAGTTCTTC. It encodes CASSSGTSGPSGNEQFF. J is TRBJ2-1 and V is TRBV7-3, with 12 bases aligning to TRBD2. Germline V gives CDR1 SGHTA, CDR2 FQGTGA. This CDR3 has 17 amino acids. V lost 4 bases to trimming and J lost 6 bases; unmatched junction nucleotides: 10.

This clonotype was recorded at least ten times. The rearrangement joins TRBV15 to TRBJ1-1; D ambiguous. CDR1 is LNHNV, CDR2 YYDKDF, per germline (reference sequence). Trimming shortened V by 0 bases and J by 0 bases, and 11 bases separated the two germline ends. CDR3 length equals 16 residues. The chain's CDR3 is CATSRDAGIVNTEAFF. The CDR3 DNA is TGTGCCACCAGCAGAGATGCTGGCATAGTGAACACTGAAGCTTTCTTT.

This clonotype was recorded at least ten times. The CDR3 spells CSASATEQFF. The CDR3 DNA follows: TGCAGTGCCAGCGCGACAGAGCAGTTCTTC. This chain connects TRBV20-1 to TRBJ2-1; D remains ambiguous. The CDR3 loop spans 10 amino acids. Germline CDR1 DFQATT, CDR2 SNEGSKA (reference sequence). V dropped 6 bases and J dropped 10 bases, with 10 bases sitting between them.

This clonotype appeared many times. V is TRBV12-3 or TRBV12-4 and J is TRBJ2-1; 8 nucleotides align to TRBD2. Trimming removed 6 bases from V and 3 bases from J; junction bases left unmatched: 7. This CDR3 comprises 15 residues. The CDR3 is CASRPTSGNYNEQFF. The CDR3 DNA follows: TGTGCCAGCAGGCCTACTAGCGGAAACTACAATGAGCAGTTCTTC.

This clonotype was seen many times. CDR3 in amino acids: CASSVAGSYEQYF. Here the CDR3 DNA reads TGTGCCAGCAGTGTGGCAGGATCCTACGAGCAGTACTTC. V and J are TRBV2 and TRBJ2-7; D uncertain. Germline CDR1 is SNHLY and CDR2 is FYNNEI. The length of the CDR3 is 13 residues. V lost 4 bases and J lost 1, with 8 bases in between. The variable domain in full, completed from reference TRBV2 and TRBJ2-7, reads EPEVTQTPSHQVTQMGQEVILRCVPISNHLYFYWYRQILGQKVEFLVSFYNNEISEKSEIFDDQFSVERPDGSNFTLKIRSTKLEDSAMYFCASSVAGSYEQYFGPGTRLTVT.

The V call is TRBV7-6, the J call TRBJ2-7; D may be TRBD2 (6 bases). CDR1 SGHVS and CDR2 FNYEAQ come from the germline V gene. V gave up 7 bases and J gave up 2 bases, with 12 bases separating them. CDR3 length: 13 amino acids. Here the CDR3 reads CASKGTSPYEQYF. The CDR3 nucleotides are TGTGCCAGCAAGGGGACTTCCCCCTACGAGCAGTACTTC.